This T cell receptor beta chain appears in the sequencing data of a study of identical twins (dated by TCRdb to about 2016). About the study as a whole: TCR alpha and beta repertoires from monozygotic twins, unrelated adults of various ages and cord blood were deep-sequenced to test whether fetal clonotypes persist. Replicate twin experiments were performed at different times using different library preparation protocols to rule out contamination. Broad study findings and their caveats: Recombination models systematically underestimated out-of-frame TCR alpha sharing in monozygotic twins but agreed with sharing between unrelated individuals. Abundant cord blood beta clonotypes had fewer insertions, young adult naive repertoires showed a similar but weaker trend, and memory repertoires showed no such trend. Compared with coincidental sharing between unrelated individuals, out-of-frame TCR alpha sequences shared between twins showed an excess of sequences with low generation probability. Because the same donors could not be followed over many years, the conclusions relied on cross-sectional statistical analysis. A weaker excess of twin sharing was found in beta out-of-frame sequences because the signal-to-noise ratio was lowered by fewer shared sequences. Invariant T cells such as MAIT and iNKT could partly confound zero-insertion analyses, although diverse VJ usage argued against such confounding for most clonotypes.

Of note for this clonotype: There is no known antigen for this receptor. Per-base qualities were not stored, and no clone one base away is much larger.

Only healthy Caucasian donors were included. Three pairs of female monozygotic twins, all aged roughly 18 to 30 years, made up the twin cohort. The RNA used for TCR libraries was isolated from peripheral blood mononuclear cells. Libraries were constructed by 5' RACE. The sequencing machine was an Illumina HiSeq 2000. A universal primer binding site was added through template switching, and the final cDNA carried a unique molecular identifier so that TCR cDNA molecules could be counted accurately. First-strand cDNA for TCR alpha and beta chains was synthesized from specific primers in the conserved constant-segment region. To control for contamination, each cDNA library was double barcoded with a SMART-Mk sample barcode plus Illumina barcodes. Two successive PCR steps introduced TruSeq adapter sequences along with Illumina sample barcodes. TCR alpha and beta cDNA libraries were sequenced on the Illumina HiSeq platform with custom primers. In the source study's methods: MiGEC was used to process raw reads and extract unique molecular identifiers, and MiXCR was used to find CDR3 positions. For each individual, recombination models were inferred using an EM algorithm with the repgenHMM and IGoR tools. Shared clonotype analysis was performed with the tcR package in R, normalizing sharing by the product of cloneset sizes. To study raw recombination without the effects of thymic and clonal selection, out-of-frame nonproductive sequences were analyzed. TCRdb ran its own pipeline on the public reads, namely fastp trimming at Q25 and MiXCR clone calling, and kept in-frame beta chains. Rows with a matching CDR3 protein are joined into one entry that keeps the most common DNA and genes. The authors' filters were not applied to this entry. The sample data list about 920,000 distinct CDR3 sequences, and 9% to 15% of these were observed just once. Jointly, the top ten make up roughly 1.6% of the sample.

These data were also reused for a study on yellow fever vaccine responses in identical twins. Reported in the second study: According to the authors, in identical twins the way T cells responded to vaccination appeared partly convergent and partly personalized. The study precisely tracked vaccine-responding T cell clones in identical twins.

This sequence was found in a woman aged 18-35 years in good health. The source material was PBMCs.

The DNA is as follows: TGTGCCAGCAGCAAAAGAATAACAGGGGTCCCCTATGGCTACACCTTC. This yields the protein CASSKRITGVPYGYTF. The rearrangement combines TRBV3-1 with TRBJ1-2; TRBD1 fits 7 bases in the junction. V lost 5 bases and J lost 4 bases, and the count of bases not matched to a germline gene is 13. The CDR3 sequence holds 16 residues, the cysteine and phenylalanine included. The CDR3 DNA has 48 bases and is translated from base 1. Based on the germline V gene (reference sequence), the CDR1 and CDR2 sequences are LGHDT and YNNKEL.